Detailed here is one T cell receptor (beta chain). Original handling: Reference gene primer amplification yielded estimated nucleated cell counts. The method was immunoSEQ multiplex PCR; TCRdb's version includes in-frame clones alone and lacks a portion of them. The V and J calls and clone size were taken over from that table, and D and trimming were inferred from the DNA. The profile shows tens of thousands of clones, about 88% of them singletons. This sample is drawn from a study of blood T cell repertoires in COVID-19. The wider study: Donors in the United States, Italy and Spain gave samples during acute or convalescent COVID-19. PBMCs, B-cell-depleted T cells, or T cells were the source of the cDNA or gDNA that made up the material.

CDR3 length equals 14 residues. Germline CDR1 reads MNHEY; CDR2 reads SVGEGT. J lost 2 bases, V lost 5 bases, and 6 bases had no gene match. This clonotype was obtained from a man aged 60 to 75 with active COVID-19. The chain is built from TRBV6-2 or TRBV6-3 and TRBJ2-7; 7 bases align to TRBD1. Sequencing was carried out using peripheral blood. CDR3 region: CASSKTGDAYEQYF. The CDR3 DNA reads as TGTGCCAGCAGTAAAACAGGGGACGCCTACGAGCAGTACTTC.